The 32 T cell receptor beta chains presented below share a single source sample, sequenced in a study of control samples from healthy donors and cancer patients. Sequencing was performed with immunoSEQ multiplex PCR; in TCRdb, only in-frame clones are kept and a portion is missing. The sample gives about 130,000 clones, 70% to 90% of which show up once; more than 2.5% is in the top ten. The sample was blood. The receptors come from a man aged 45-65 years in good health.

The DNA for the CDR3 is TGTGCCAGCAGCTGGACTAGCACCGGGGAGCTGTTTTTT. It yields the protein CASSWTSTGELFF. The chain carries TRBV7-3 and TRBJ2-2; 7 bases align to TRBD2. V was clipped by 4 bases and J by 4 bases; unmatched bases: 0. The V gene's germline CDR1 is SGHTA and CDR2 FQGTGA. This CDR3 spans 13 amino acids.

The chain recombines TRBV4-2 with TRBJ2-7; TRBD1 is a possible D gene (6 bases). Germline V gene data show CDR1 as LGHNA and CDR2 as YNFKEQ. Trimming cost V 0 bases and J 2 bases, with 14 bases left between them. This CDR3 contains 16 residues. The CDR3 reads CASSQEWPDSAYEQYF. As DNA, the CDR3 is TGTGCCAGCAGCCAAGAATGGCCGGACAGCGCCTACGAGCAGTACTTC.

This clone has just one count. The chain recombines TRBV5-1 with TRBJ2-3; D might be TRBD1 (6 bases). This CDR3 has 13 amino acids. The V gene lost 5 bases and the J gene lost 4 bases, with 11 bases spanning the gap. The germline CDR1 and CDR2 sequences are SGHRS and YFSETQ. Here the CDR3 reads CASRSTGADTQYF. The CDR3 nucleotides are TGCGCCAGCAGGTCGACAGGAGCAGATACGCAGTATTTT. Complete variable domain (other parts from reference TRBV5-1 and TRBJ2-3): KAGVTQTPRYLIKTRGQQVTLSCSPISGHRSVSWYQQTPGQGLQFLFEYFSETQRNKGNFPGRFSGRQFSNSRSEMNVSTLELGDSALYLCASRSTGADTQYFGPGTRLTVL.

The CDR3 loop is CASSEGHLGYEQYF. The CDR3 DNA is TGTGCCAGCAGCGAGGGACACCTAGGATACGAGCAGTACTTC. V usage is TRBV9 and J usage is TRBJ2-7, with D perhaps TRBD1 (6 bases). The CDR3 totals 14 residues. V was shortened by 3 bases and J by 4 bases, with 14 bases between the two germline ends. Germline-derived CDR1 and CDR2 are SGDLS and YYNGEE.

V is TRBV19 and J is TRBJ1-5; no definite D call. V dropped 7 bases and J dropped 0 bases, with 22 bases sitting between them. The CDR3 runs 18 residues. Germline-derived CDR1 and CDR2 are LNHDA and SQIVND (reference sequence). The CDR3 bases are TGTGCCAGTAATCCACAGATTAACGTGTTAAATAGCAATCAGCCCCAGCATTTT. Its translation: CASNPQINVLNSNQPQHF.

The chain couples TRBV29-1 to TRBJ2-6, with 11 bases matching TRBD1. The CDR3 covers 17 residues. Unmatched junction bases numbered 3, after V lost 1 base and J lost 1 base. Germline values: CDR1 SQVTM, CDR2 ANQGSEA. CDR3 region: CSVEGTGGVSGANVLTF. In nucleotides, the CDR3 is TGCAGCGTTGAAGGGACAGGGGGCGTTTCTGGGGCCAACGTCCTGACTTTC.

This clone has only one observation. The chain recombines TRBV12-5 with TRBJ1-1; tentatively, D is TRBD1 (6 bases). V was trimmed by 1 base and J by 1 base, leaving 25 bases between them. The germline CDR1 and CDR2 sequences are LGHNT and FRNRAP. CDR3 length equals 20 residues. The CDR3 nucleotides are TGTGCTAGTGGTTTGGACATACTGGTCCCCGGGACACCAAGGAACACTGAAGCTTTCTTT. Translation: CASGLDILVPGTPRNTEAFF.

Written as DNA, the CDR3 is TGTGCCATCAGTGACTTCTCTGGAAACACCATATATTTT. This translates into CAISDFSGNTIYF. This chain links TRBV10-3 with TRBJ1-3, with D unclear. V was pared by 3 bases and J by 0 bases, with 3 bases between. Germline assignment: CDR1 ENHRY and CDR2 SYGVKD. The CDR3 loop spans 13 amino acids.

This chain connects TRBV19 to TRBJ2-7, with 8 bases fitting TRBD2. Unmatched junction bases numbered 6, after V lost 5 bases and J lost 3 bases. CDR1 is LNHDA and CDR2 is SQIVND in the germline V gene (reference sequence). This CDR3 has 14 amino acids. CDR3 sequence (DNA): TGTGCCAGTAGTGCGGGGGGCGTTTACTACGAGCAGTACTTC. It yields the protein CASSAGGVYYEQYF.

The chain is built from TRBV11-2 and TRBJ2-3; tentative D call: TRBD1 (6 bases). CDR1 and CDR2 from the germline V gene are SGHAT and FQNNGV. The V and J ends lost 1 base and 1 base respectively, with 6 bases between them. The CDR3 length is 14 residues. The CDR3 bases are TGTGCCAGCAGCTTAGGGACAGGCACAGATACGCAGTATTTT. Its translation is CASSLGTGTDTQYF.

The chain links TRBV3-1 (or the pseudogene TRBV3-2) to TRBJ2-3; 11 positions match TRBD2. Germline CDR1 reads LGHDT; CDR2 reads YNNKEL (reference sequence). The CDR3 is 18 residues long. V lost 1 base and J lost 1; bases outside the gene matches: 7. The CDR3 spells CASSQGRATSGGTDTQYF. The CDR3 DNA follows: TGTGCCAGCAGCCAAGGACGAGCGACTAGCGGGGGCACAGATACGCAGTATTTT.

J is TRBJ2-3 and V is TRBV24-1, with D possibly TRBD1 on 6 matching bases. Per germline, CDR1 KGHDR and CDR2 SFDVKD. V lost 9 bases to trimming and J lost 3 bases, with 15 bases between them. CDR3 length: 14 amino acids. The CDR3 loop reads CATGQNFGTDTQYF. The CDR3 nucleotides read TGTGCCACCGGACAGAATTTTGGTACAGATACGCAGTATTTT.

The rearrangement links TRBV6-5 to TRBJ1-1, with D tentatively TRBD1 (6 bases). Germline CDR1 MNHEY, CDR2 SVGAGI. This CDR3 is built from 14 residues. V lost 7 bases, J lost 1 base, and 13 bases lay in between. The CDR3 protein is CASTRGQRNTEAFF. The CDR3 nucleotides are TGTGCCAGCACGCGGGGGCAGAGGAACACTGAAGCTTTCTTT.

The CDR3: CASSEMVWGGLNQPQHF. The CDR3 region has the DNA TGTGCCAGCAGTGAAATGGTATGGGGGGGCCTCAATCAGCCCCAGCATTTT. This chain uses TRBV6-1 with TRBJ1-5; tentatively, D is TRBD1 (6 bases). Germline lookup yields CDR1 MNHNS and CDR2 SASEGT. The CDR3 is 17 residues long. The V end lost 2 bases, the J end lost 3 bases, and 17 bases lay between the germline ends.

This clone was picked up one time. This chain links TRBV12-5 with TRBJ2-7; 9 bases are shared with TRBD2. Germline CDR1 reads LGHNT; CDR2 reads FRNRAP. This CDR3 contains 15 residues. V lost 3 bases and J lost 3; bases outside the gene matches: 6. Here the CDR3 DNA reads TGTGCTAGTGGTTTAGAAAGCGGGGGGCTCTACGAGCAGTACTTC. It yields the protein CASGLESGGLYEQYF.

The CDR3 here is CASGLSDRENQPQHF. The CDR3 DNA is TGTGCTAGTGGTTTGAGCGACAGGGAAAATCAGCCCCAGCATTTT. The chain employs TRBV12-5 and TRBJ1-5, with TRBD1 matching 7 bases. The V gene's germline CDR1 is LGHNT and CDR2 FRNRAP. The CDR3 loop spans 15 amino acids. Trimming at V came to 2 bases and at J to 4 bases, leaving 5 bases not matched to a gene.

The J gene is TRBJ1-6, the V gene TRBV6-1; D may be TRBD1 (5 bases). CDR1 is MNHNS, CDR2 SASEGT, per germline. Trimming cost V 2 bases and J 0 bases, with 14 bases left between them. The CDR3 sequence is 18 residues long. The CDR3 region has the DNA TGTGCCAGCAGTGAACATCAACAGGCGAGCTCCTATAATTCACCCCTCCACTTT. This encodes CASSEHQQASSYNSPLHF.

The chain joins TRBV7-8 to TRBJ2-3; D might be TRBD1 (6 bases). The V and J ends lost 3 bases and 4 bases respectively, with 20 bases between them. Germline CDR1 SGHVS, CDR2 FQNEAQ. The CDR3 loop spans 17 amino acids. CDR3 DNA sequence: TGTGCCAGCAGCTTGTCTTTGGGGGCTGGGGGCGCAGATACGCAGTATTTT. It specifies CASSLSLGAGGADTQYF.

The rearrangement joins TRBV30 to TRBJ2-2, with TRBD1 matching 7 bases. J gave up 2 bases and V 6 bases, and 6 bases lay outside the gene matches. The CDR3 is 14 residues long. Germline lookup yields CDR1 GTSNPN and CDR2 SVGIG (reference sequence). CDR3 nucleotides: TGTGCCTGCCCTGGGACAGCCAACACCGGGGAGCTGTTTTTT. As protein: CACPGTANTGELFF.

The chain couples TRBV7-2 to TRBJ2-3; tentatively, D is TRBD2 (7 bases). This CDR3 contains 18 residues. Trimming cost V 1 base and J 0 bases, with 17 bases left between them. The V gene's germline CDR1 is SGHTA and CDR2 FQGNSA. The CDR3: CASSLGLGGGVSTDTQYF. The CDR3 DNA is TGTGCCAGCAGCTTAGGCCTTGGGGGGGGCGTTAGCACAGATACGCAGTATTTT.

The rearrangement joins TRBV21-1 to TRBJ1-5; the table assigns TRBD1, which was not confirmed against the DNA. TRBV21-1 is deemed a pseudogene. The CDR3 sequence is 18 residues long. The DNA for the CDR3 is TGTGCCAGCAGCAAAAGGGGTGGGGCAGTTCATAGCAATCAGCCCCAGCATTTT. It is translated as CASSKRGGAVHSNQPQHF.

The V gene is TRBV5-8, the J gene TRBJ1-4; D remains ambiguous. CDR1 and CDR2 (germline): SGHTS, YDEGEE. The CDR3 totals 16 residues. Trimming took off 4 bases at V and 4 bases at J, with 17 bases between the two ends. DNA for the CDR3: TGTGCCAGCAGCAAGCACCTAGCGTTGGGTAATGAAAAACTGTTTTTT. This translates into CASSKHLALGNEKLFF.

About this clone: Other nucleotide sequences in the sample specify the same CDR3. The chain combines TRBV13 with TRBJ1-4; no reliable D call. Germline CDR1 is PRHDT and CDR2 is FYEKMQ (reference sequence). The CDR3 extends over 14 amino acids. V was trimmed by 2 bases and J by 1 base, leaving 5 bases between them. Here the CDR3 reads CASSLRGTNEKLFF. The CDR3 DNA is TGTGCCAGCAGCTTACGGGGAACTAATGAAAAACTGTTTTTT.

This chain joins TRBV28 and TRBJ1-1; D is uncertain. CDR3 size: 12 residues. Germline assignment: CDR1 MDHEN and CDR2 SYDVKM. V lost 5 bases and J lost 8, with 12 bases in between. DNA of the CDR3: TGTGCCAGCAGTCTTCCCATTGGAGAAGCTTTCTTT. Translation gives CASSLPIGEAFF.

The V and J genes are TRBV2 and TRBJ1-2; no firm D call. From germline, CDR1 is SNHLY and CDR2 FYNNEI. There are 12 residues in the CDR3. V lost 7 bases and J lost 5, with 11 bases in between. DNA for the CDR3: TGTGCCAGCACGACGGGCCCTTATGGCTACACCTTC. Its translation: CASTTGPYGYTF.

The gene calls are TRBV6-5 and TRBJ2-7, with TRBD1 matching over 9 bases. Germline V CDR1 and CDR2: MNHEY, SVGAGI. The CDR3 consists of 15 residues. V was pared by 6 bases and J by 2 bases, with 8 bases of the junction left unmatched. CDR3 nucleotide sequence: TGTGCCAGCAGCCCCGGACAGGGGCACACCTACGAGCAGTACTTC. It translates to CASSPGQGHTYEQYF.

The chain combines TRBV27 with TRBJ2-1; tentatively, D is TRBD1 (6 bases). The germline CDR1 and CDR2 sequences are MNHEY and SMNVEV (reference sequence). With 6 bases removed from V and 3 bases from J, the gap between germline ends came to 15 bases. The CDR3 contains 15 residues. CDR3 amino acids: CASSLEGVFYNEQFF. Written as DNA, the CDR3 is TGTGCCAGCAGCCTAGAGGGGGTCTTCTACAATGAGCAGTTCTTC.

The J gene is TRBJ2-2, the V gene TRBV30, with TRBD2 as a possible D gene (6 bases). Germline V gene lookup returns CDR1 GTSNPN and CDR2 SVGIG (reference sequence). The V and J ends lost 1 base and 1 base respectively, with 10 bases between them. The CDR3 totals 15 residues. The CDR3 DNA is TGTGCCTGGAGTGGCCATAGCGGGAACACCGGGGAGCTGTTTTTT. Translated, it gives CAWSGHSGNTGELFF.

CDR3 in amino acids: CASSGWGAYNEQFF. DNA for the CDR3: TGTGCCAGCAGTGGTTGGGGAGCCTACAATGAGCAGTTCTTC. The rearrangement joins TRBV6-2 or TRBV6-3 to TRBJ2-1; tentatively, D is TRBD2 (5 bases). From germline, CDR1 is MNHEY and CDR2 SVGEGT. V dropped 5 bases and J dropped 2 bases, with 10 bases sitting between them. The CDR3 runs 14 residues.

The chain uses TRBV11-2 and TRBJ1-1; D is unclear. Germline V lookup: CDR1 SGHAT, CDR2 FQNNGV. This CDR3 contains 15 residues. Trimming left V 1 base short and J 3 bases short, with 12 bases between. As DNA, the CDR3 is TGTGCCAGCAGCTTAGCGGGGTGGATGGACACTGAAGCTTTCTTT. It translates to CASSLAGWMDTEAFF.

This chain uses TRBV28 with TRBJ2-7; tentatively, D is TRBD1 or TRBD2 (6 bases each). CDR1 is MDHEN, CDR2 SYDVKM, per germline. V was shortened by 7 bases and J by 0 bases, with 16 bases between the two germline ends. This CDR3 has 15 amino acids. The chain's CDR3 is CASIAGGPSSYEQYF. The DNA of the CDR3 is TGTGCCAGCATTGCCGGGGGCCCGAGCTCCTACGAGCAGTACTTC.

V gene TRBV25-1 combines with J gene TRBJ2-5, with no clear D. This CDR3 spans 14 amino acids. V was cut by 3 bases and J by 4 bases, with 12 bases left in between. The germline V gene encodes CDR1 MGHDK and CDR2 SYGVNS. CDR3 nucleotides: TGTGCCAGCAGTGATAGTTCTCTTGCAGAGACCCAGTACTTC. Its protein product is CASSDSSLAETQYF.